The sequence of this T cell receptor (beta chain) was determined in a study of blood T cell repertoires in COVID-19. Study overall: Samples representing acute and convalescent COVID-19 were sourced from the United States, Italy and Spain. Sources were T cells, B-cell-depleted T cells, or PBMCs; the material itself was cDNA or gDNA.

As originally analysed: Researchers report that nucleated cell counts were estimated from reference gene primer amplification. Produced via immunoSEQ multiplex PCR; TCRdb's table is partial and in-frame only. V, J and clone size are those of that table, while D and trimming were read from the DNA. Of under 200,000 clones listed, about 85% were seen once; the top ten hold roughly 4.5%. With V trimmed by 4 bases and J by 0 bases, 3 bases remained unmatched. There are 15 residues in the CDR3. Per the germline V gene, CDR1 is LNHDA and CDR2 is SQIVND (reference sequence). The chain has TRBV19 and TRBJ2-5; 9 bases agree with TRBD1. Sequenced sample: peripheral blood. The receptor's source is an elderly woman with acute or convalescent COVID-19. In DNA, the CDR3 is TGTGCCAGTAGTACCTGGGACAGGGACCAAGAGACCCAGTACTTC. Its translation: CASSTWDRDQETQYF.